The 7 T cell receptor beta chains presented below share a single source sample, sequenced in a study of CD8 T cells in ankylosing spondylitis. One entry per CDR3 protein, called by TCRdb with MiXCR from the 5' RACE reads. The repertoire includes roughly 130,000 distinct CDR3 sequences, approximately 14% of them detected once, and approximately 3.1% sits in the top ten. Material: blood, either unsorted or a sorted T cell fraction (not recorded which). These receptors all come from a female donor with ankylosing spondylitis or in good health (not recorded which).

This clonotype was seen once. This CDR3 reads CASSAGTADTQYF. In DNA, the CDR3 is TGTGCCAGCTCCGCGGGGACAGCAGATACGCAGTATTTT. The gene calls are TRBV18 and TRBJ2-3, with D possibly TRBD1 on 7 matching bases. The CDR3 contains 13 residues. The V and J ends lost 6 bases and 4 bases respectively, with 11 bases between them. Looked up from germline, CDR1 is KGHSH and CDR2 is LQKENI.

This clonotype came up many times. CDR3 region: CASSQARGEQYF. CDR3 sequence (DNA): TGTGCCAGCAGCCAAGCAAGAGGCGAGCAGTACTTC. The chain combines TRBV3-1 with TRBJ2-7; D unresolved. Trimming cost V 1 base and J 6 bases, with 7 bases left between them. Germline assignment: CDR1 LGHDT and CDR2 YNNKEL (reference sequence). The CDR3 consists of 12 residues.

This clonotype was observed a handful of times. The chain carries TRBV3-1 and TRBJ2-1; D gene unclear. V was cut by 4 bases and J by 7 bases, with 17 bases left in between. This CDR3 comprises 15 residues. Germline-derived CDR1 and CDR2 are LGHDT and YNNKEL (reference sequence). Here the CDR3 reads CASSPNGIGWNEQFF. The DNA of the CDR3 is TGTGCCAGCAGCCCCAATGGTATCGGGTGGAATGAGCAGTTCTTC.

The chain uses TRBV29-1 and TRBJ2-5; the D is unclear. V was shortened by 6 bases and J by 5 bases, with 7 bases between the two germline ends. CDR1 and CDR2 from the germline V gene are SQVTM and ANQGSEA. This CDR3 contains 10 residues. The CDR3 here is CSVAWETQYF. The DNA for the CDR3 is TGCAGCGTCGCGTGGGAGACCCAGTACTTC.

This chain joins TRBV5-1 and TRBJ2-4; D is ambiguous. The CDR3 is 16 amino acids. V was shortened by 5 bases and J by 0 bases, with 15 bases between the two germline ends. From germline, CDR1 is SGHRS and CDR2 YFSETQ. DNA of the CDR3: TGCGCCAGCAGTTCATATTCCGGGTTAGCCAAAAACATTCAGTACTTC. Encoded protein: CASSSYSGLAKNIQYF.

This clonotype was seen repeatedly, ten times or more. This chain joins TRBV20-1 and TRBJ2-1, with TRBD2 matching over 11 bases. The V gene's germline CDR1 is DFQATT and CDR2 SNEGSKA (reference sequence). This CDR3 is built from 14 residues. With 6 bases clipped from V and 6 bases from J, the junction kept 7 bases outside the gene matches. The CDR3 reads CSASTGTSGNEQFF. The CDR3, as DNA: TGCAGTGCCAGTACCGGGACTAGCGGCAATGAGCAGTTCTTC.

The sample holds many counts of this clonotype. The CDR3 DNA reads TGCAGTGCTAGAGATGACGGGACAGGGATCGACTATGGCTACACCTTC. It translates to CSARDDGTGIDYGYTF. The genes are TRBV20-1 and TRBJ1-2, with 9 positions matching TRBD1. CDR1 is DFQATT, CDR2 SNEGSKA, per germline (reference sequence). This CDR3 has 16 residues. V shed 0 bases, J shed 3 bases, and the junction held 8 bases outside the gene matches.